Below are 20 T cell receptor beta chains sequenced from a single sample in a study of blood T cell repertoires in COVID-19. Method: immunoSEQ multiplex PCR; TCRdb's copy keeps in-frame clones and lacks some. The sample includes some 150,000 clones, roughly 88% seen only once; the top ten take 9.8%. The source material was peripheral blood. Receptor source: a woman aged 45-65 years with acute or convalescent COVID-19.

This clone was detected once. The chain carries TRBV7-2 and TRBJ2-5; 11 positions agree with TRBD2. Trimming cost V 5 bases and J 6 bases; bases outside gene matches: 8. CDR1 and CDR2 (germline): SGHTA, FQGNSA. This CDR3 contains 15 residues. CDR3 in amino acids: CASSEDSGGAKTQYF. CDR3 bases: TGTGCCAGCAGCGAAGATAGCGGGGGGGCGAAGACCCAGTACTTC.

This clone was seen only a few times. The J gene is TRBJ2-3, the V gene TRBV19; 13 bases are shared with TRBD2. Germline CDR1 is LNHDA and CDR2 is SQIVND (reference sequence). Trimming at V came to 10 bases and at J to 3 bases, leaving 4 bases not matched to a gene. The CDR3 consists of 14 residues. DNA of the CDR3: TGTGCCACAACACTAGCGGGAGGGACAGATACGCAGTATTTT. This sequence encodes CATTLAGGTDTQYF.

This rearrangement joins TRBV27 to TRBJ1-5; maybe TRBD1 (5 bases). V lost 3 bases to trimming and J lost 6 bases, with 12 bases between them. Germline V CDR1 and CDR2: MNHEY, SMNVEV (reference sequence). The CDR3 is 14 amino acids. The CDR3 sequence: CASSLSQGFQPQHF. In nucleotides, the CDR3 is TGTGCCAGCAGTTTGAGCCAGGGATTTCAGCCCCAGCATTTT.

This chain links TRBV7-9 with TRBJ1-6, with unresolved D. CDR1 and CDR2 (germline): SEHNR, FQNEAQ (reference sequence). Trimming left V 9 bases short and J 8 bases short, with 11 bases between. The CDR3 length is 12 residues. The CDR3 loop is CASKLIDSPLHF. The CDR3 coding sequence is TGTGCCAGTAAATTAATTGATTCACCCCTCCACTTT.

The chain uses TRBV29-1 and TRBJ2-7; no reliable D call. The ends were cut back, 6 bases at V and 0 bases at J, with 9 bases in the middle. This CDR3 region has 12 residues. Per germline, CDR1 SQVTM and CDR2 ANQGSEA. Written as DNA, the CDR3 is TGCAGCGTAGGAGCCCACTCCTACGAGCAGTACTTC. Translated, it gives CSVGAHSYEQYF.

The V gene is TRBV7-8, the J gene TRBJ2-5; TRBD2 aligns across 13 bases. From germline, CDR1 is SGHVS and CDR2 FQNEAQ. The CDR3 is 16 residues long. The V gene end was trimmed by 4 bases and the J gene end by 6 bases; junction bases not matched to a gene: 8. CDR3 in DNA: TGTGCCAGCAGCTCACTAGCGGGAGGGTATTTAAAGACCCAGTACTTC. It yields the protein CASSSLAGGYLKTQYF.

The V call is TRBV24-1, the J call TRBJ2-5; possibly TRBD2 for D (7 bases). CDR1 is KGHDR, CDR2 SFDVKD, per germline. V was shortened by 4 bases and J by 2 bases, with 22 bases between the two germline ends. The CDR3 has 18 amino acids. CDR3 in amino acids: CATSDTRGAGAHQETQYF. The CDR3 nucleotides are TGTGCCACCAGTGACACAAGGGGGGCGGGGGCCCATCAAGAGACCCAGTACTTC.

The genes are TRBV6-2 or TRBV6-3 and TRBJ2-4, with TRBD2 matching 7 bases. The CDR3 loop spans 16 amino acids. Trimming removed 6 bases from V and 3 bases from J; junction bases left unmatched: 11. Germline values: CDR1 MNHEY, CDR2 SVGEGT. The CDR3 coding sequence is TGTGCCAGCAGCCGTCCTAGCGGCCCACTCAAAAACATTCAGTACTTC. Its translation: CASSRPSGPLKNIQYF.

The chain couples TRBV18 to TRBJ1-2; D call uncertain. This CDR3 has 15 amino acids. V gave up 2 bases and J gave up 2 bases, with 12 bases separating them. Germline CDR1 and CDR2: KGHSH and LQKENI. For the CDR3, the DNA is TGTGCCAGCTCACCAAGGTGGGCCGAGAACTATGGCTACACCTTC. Encoded protein: CASSPRWAENYGYTF.

This clone has more than one count but fewer than ten. The chain is built from TRBV11-2 and TRBJ2-1; 8 nucleotides line up with TRBD2. V trimming: 1 base; J trimming: 6 bases; junction bases outside the gene matches: 14. The CDR3 has 18 amino acids. Germline loops: CDR1 SGHAT, CDR2 FQNNGV. Written as DNA, the CDR3 is TGTGCCAGCAGCTTAGTCCTCGTGATCGGGGGGGCCCTCAATGAGCAGTTCTTC. This encodes CASSLVLVIGGALNEQFF.

The chain joins TRBV29-1 to TRBJ1-1, with D unresolved. V was pared by 2 bases and J by 1 base, with 8 bases between. The germline gives CDR1 SQVTM, CDR2 ANQGSEA. The CDR3 runs to 13 residues. The CDR3 DNA reads TGCAGCGTTGAACGACAATGGAACACTGAAGCTTTCTTT. This gives the protein CSVERQWNTEAFF.

Worth noting for this clone: One end of the junction is discordant with germline, which a read error may explain. This CDR3 is CASSLRQVSNEQYF. The CDR3 nucleotides read TGTGCCAGCAGCTTAAGACAGGTCTCCAACGAGCAGTACTTC. The chain recombines TRBV7-2 with TRBJ2-7, with D tentatively TRBD1 (6 bases). The CDR3 loop spans 14 amino acids. CDR1 and CDR2 (germline): SGHTA, FQGNSA.

In this sample, this clone turned up once. V is TRBV10-3 and J is TRBJ1-2, with 7 bases lining up with TRBD1. This CDR3 is 13 amino acids long. Germline V gene sequence: CDR1 ENHRY, CDR2 SYGVKD. Trimming removed 7 bases from V and 8 bases from J; junction bases left unmatched: 10. As DNA, the CDR3 is TGTGCCATCACGACGGAGGGGGCGGGCGGCTACACCTTC. Its protein is CAITTEGAGGYTF.

This rearrangement joins TRBV5-1 to TRBJ2-7, with a weak D call TRBD2 (5 bases). The CDR3 has 17 amino acids. V dropped 1 base and J dropped 0 bases, with 17 bases sitting between them. The germline CDR1 and CDR2 sequences are SGHRS and YFSETQ. CDR3 in amino acids: CASSLLPPGSSSYEQYF. The CDR3 DNA reads as TGCGCCAGCAGCTTGCTTCCCCCGGGGTCGAGCTCCTACGAGCAGTACTTC.

The chain combines TRBV5-1 with TRBJ2-7; 8 nucleotides agree with TRBD1. Germline CDR1 SGHRS, CDR2 YFSETQ. The junction had 0 bases not matched to a gene; V was cut back by 0 bases and J by 1 base. This CDR3 has 14 residues. The DNA for the CDR3 is TGCGCCAGCAGCTTGGGGGACAGGTCCTACGAGCAGTACTTC. This gives the protein CASSLGDRSYEQYF.

The chain carries TRBV20-1 and TRBJ2-5, with D perhaps TRBD1 (6 bases). This CDR3 region has 11 residues. The germline gives CDR1 DFQATT, CDR2 SNEGSKA (reference sequence). Trimming pared 2 bases from V and 11 bases from J, leaving 12 bases between. This CDR3 is CSARSGTGQYF. The CDR3 DNA sequence: TGCAGTGCTAGAAGCGGAACAGGGCAGTACTTC.

This chain uses TRBV7-2 with TRBJ1-6; 9 bases are shared with TRBD1. V was clipped by 0 bases and J by 6 bases; unmatched bases: 3. CDR3 length equals 16 residues. The germline V gene has CDR1 SGHTA and CDR2 FQGNSA. The CDR3 is CASSLAGQGVNSPLHF. DNA of the CDR3: TGTGCCAGCAGCTTAGCGGGACAGGGCGTTAATTCACCCCTCCACTTT.

The rearrangement links TRBV5-6 to TRBJ1-1, with 8 bases identical to TRBD1. Germline V gene data show CDR1 as SGHDT and CDR2 as YYEEEE. Trimming took 1 base from V and 0 from J; bases not matched to a gene: 5. This CDR3 spans 16 amino acids. This CDR3 reads CASSLLRDRMNTEAFF. DNA of the CDR3: TGTGCCAGCAGCTTGTTAAGGGACAGGATGAACACTGAAGCTTTCTTT.

The rearrangement links TRBV6-5 to TRBJ2-5; tentatively, D is TRBD2 (5 bases). Germline CDR1 MNHEY, CDR2 SVGAGI. V lost 0 bases, J lost 2 bases, and 7 bases lay in between. The CDR3 runs to 14 residues. The CDR3 region is CASSYSGEQETQYF. For the CDR3, the DNA is TGTGCCAGCAGTTACTCCGGGGAACAAGAGACCCAGTACTTC.

This chain connects TRBV3-1 (or the pseudogene TRBV3-2) to TRBJ1-2; D might be TRBD1 (6 bases). Trimming pared 7 bases from V and 2 bases from J, leaving 14 bases between. The CDR3 extends over 14 amino acids. Germline lookup yields CDR1 LGHDT and CDR2 YNNKEL (reference sequence). CDR3 residues: CASTSPDRNYGYTF. The DNA for the CDR3 is TGTGCCAGCACCTCACCGGACAGAAACTATGGCTACACCTTC.